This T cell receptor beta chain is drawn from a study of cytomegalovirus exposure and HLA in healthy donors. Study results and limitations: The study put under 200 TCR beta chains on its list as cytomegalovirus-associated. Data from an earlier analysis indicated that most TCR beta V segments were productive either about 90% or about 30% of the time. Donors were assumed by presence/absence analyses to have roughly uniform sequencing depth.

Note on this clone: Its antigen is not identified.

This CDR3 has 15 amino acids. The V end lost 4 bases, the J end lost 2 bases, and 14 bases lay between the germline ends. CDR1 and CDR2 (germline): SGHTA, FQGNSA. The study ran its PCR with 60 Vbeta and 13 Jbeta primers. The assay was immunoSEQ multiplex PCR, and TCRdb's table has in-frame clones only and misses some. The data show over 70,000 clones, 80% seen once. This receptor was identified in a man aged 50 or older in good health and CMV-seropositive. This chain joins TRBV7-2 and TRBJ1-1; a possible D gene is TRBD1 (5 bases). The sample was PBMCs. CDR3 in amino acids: CASSSIPGGNTEAFF. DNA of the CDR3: TGTGCCAGCAGCTCAATCCCGGGGGGTAACACTGAAGCTTTCTTT.